These 26 T cell receptor beta chains came from one sample sequenced in a study of T cell responses to AZD1222 COVID-19 vaccine. Data came from immunoSEQ multiplex PCR; TCRdb stores just in-frame clones and leaves some out. Of some 92,000 clones in the sample, about 90% were seen once. The material sequenced was peripheral blood, taken on day 0 of MenACWY control vaccination. These receptors came from an adult in good health.

The J gene is TRBJ1-4, the V gene TRBV2; TRBD1 agrees at 7 bases. The CDR3 is 14 amino acids. CDR1 is SNHLY, CDR2 FYNNEI, per germline. V trimming: 6 bases; J trimming: 0 bases; junction bases outside the gene matches: 1. Written as DNA, the CDR3 is TGTGCCAGCAGGGGACAGCCAACTAATGAAAAACTGTTTTTT. Its translation is CASRGQPTNEKLFF.

This clone has just one count. The V call is TRBV11-3, the J call TRBJ2-3; D is unclear. Deletions cut 0 bases from V and 0 bases from J, with 4 bases between. Germline assignment: CDR1 SGHNT and CDR2 YENEEA. The CDR3 is 14 residues long. Here the CDR3 reads CASSLEDSTDTQYF. CDR3 nucleotide sequence: TGTGCCAGCAGCTTAGAAGACAGCACAGATACGCAGTATTTT. The whole variable domain, remainder taken from reference TRBV11-3 and TRBJ2-3, is EAGVVQSPRYKIIEKKQPVAFWCNPISGHNTLYWYLQNLGQGPELLIRYENEEAVDDSQLPKDRFSAERLKGVDSTLKIQPAELGDSAVYLCASSLEDSTDTQYFGPGTRLTVL.

The rearrangement uses TRBV5-6 and TRBJ2-2, with 14 positions matching TRBD2. The CDR3 is made up of 15 amino acids. V trimming: 4 bases; J trimming: 8 bases; junction bases outside the gene matches: 4. Germline V gene data show CDR1 as SGHDT and CDR2 as YYEEEE. The CDR3 sequence: CASSGTSGSTGELFF. CDR3 in DNA: TGTGCCAGCAGCGGGACTAGCGGGAGTACTGGGGAGCTGTTTTTT. Combining the CDR3 with reference TRBV5-6 and TRBJ2-2 gives the whole variable domain DAGVTQSPTHLIKTRGQQVTLRCSPKSGHDTVSWYQQALGQGPQFIFQYYEEEERQRGNFPDRFSGHQFPNYSSELNVNALLLGDSALYLCASSGTSGSTGELFFGEGSRLTVL.

The V call is TRBV11-3, the J call TRBJ2-2, with 7 positions matching TRBD2. Trimming took 5 bases from V and 6 from J; bases not matched to a gene: 3. The germline CDR1 and CDR2 sequences are SGHNT and YENEEA. CDR3 length: 13 residues. The CDR3 DNA reads TGTGCCAGCAGCCGAAGCGGGGCCGGGGAGCTGTTTTTT. This translates into CASSRSGAGELFF. The full variable domain, rest sourced from reference TRBV11-3 and TRBJ2-2, is EAGVVQSPRYKIIEKKQPVAFWCNPISGHNTLYWYLQNLGQGPELLIRYENEEAVDDSQLPKDRFSAERLKGVDSTLKIQPAELGDSAVYLCASSRSGAGELFFGEGSRLTVL.

The J gene is TRBJ1-1, the V gene TRBV7-8; 8 nucleotides align to TRBD1. J lost 5 bases, V lost 4 bases, and 9 bases had no gene match. There are 15 residues in the CDR3. The germline CDR1 and CDR2 sequences are SGHVS and FQNEAQ. CDR3 region: CASSSGQGRATEAFF. CDR3 coding DNA: TGTGCCAGCAGCTCTGGACAGGGAAGGGCGACTGAAGCTTTCTTT.

The chain carries TRBV19 and TRBJ1-5; D ambiguous. The CDR3 spans 15 residues. Germline V lookup: CDR1 LNHDA, CDR2 SQIVND (reference sequence). Trimming pared 4 bases from V and 5 bases from J, leaving 15 bases between. This CDR3 is CASSNGQRSDQPQHF. The CDR3 bases are TGTGCCAGTAGTAATGGGCAGCGGTCTGATCAGCCCCAGCATTTT.

In its sample, this clone was seen once. The rearrangement uses TRBV5-1 and TRBJ2-5; TRBD2 might be the D (7 bases). The CDR3 has 15 residues. In germline, CDR1 is SGHRS, CDR2 YFSETQ. Trimming pared 5 bases from V and 1 base from J, leaving 15 bases between. The chain's CDR3 is CASSRAGAIQETQYF. The CDR3, as DNA: TGCGCCAGCAGTAGGGCGGGGGCCATCCAAGAGACCCAGTACTTC.

The chain recombines TRBV5-1 with TRBJ2-2; 8 nucleotides align to TRBD2. CDR1 and CDR2 from the germline V gene are SGHRS and YFSETQ. V lost 2 bases to trimming and J lost 1 base; unmatched junction nucleotides: 1. This CDR3 has 15 residues. The CDR3 DNA sequence: TGCGCCAGCAGCTTAACTAGCGGGAACACCGGGGAGCTGTTTTTT. As protein: CASSLTSGNTGELFF.

In this sample, this clone turned up a few times. The chain links TRBV6-1 to TRBJ1-4; tentatively, D is TRBD1 (6 bases). This CDR3 is 15 amino acids long. V dropped 3 bases and J dropped 2 bases, with 10 bases sitting between them. Per the germline V gene, CDR1 is MNHNS and CDR2 is SASEGT. CDR3 protein: CASSDRGITNEKLFF. The CDR3 coding sequence is TGTGCCAGCAGTGACAGGGGAATCACTAATGAAAAACTGTTTTTT.

The chain joins TRBV6-6 to TRBJ2-7; D may correspond to TRBD1 or TRBD2 (6 bases each). Germline values: CDR1 MNHNY, CDR2 SVGAGI (reference sequence). There are 14 residues in the CDR3. V lost 6 bases and J 3 bases, leaving 15 bases between the germline ends. The CDR3 sequence: CASSLGGGHYEQYF. CDR3 DNA: TGTGCCAGCAGCCTCGGAGGGGGTCACTACGAGCAGTACTTC.

V gene TRBV5-1 combines with J gene TRBJ1-2; 9 bases align to TRBD1. There are 17 residues in the CDR3. Germline V CDR1 and CDR2: SGHRS, YFSETQ. After removal of 0 bases from V and 10 bases from J, the junction contained 16 bases not matched to a gene. The CDR3 sequence is CASSLAAGTGRQLPYTF. CDR3 coding DNA: TGCGCCAGCAGCTTGGCCGCCGGGACAGGGCGACAACTACCCTACACCTTC. Supplemented by reference TRBV5-1 and TRBJ1-2, the full variable domain reads KAGVTQTPRYLIKTRGQQVTLSCSPISGHRSVSWYQQTPGQGLQFLFEYFSETQRNKGNFPGRFSGRQFSNSRSEMNVSTLELGDSALYLCASSLAAGTGRQLPYTFGSGTRLTVV.

This clone has just a few counts. V gene TRBV2 combines with J gene TRBJ2-2, with unresolved D. V shed 3 bases and J shed 1 base, with 3 bases lying between them. Germline CDR1 SNHLY, CDR2 FYNNEI. The CDR3 spans 13 residues. CDR3 DNA: TGTGCCAGCAGTGAGGAGAACACCGGGGAGCTGTTTTTT. This sequence encodes CASSEENTGELFF.

This clone appeared once. The rearrangement uses TRBV2 and TRBJ2-1; D is unresolved. The V gene lost 5 bases and the J gene lost 3 bases, with 14 bases spanning the gap. Germline V gives CDR1 SNHLY, CDR2 FYNNEI. The CDR3 sequence is 15 residues long. CDR3: CASSKDMAGYNEQFF. The CDR3 nucleotides read TGTGCCAGCAGTAAAGACATGGCCGGCTACAATGAGCAGTTCTTC.

The CDR3 region is CASSEGVRAFF. The CDR3 DNA reads as TGTGCCAGCAGTGAAGGGGTGAGAGCTTTCTTT. V usage is TRBV2 and J usage is TRBJ1-1, with no clear D. With 1 base removed from V and 10 bases from J, the gap between germline ends came to 7 bases. The CDR3 covers 11 residues. The V gene's germline CDR1 is SNHLY and CDR2 FYNNEI. Complete variable domain (other parts from reference TRBV2 and TRBJ1-1): EPEVTQTPSHQVTQMGQEVILRCVPISNHLYFYWYRQILGQKVEFLVSFYNNEISEKSEIFDDQFSVERPDGSNFTLKIRSTKLEDSAMYFCASSEGVRAFFGQGTRLTVV.

The V and J genes are TRBV4-2 and TRBJ1-5; tentative D call: TRBD1 (6 bases). CDR1 and CDR2 (germline): LGHNA, YNFKEQ. The CDR3 consists of 15 residues. V shed 4 bases and J shed 2 bases, with 12 bases lying between them. The CDR3 DNA is TGTGCCAGCAGCCGAGACAGGCTCGGCAATCAGCCCCAGCATTTT. Translation: CASSRDRLGNQPQHF.

This chain joins TRBV28 and TRBJ2-1; 7 bases fit TRBD2. V trimming: 6 bases; J trimming: 8 bases; junction bases outside the gene matches: 10. This CDR3 has 14 amino acids. Germline V CDR1 and CDR2: MDHEN, SYDVKM. CDR3 coding DNA: TGTGCCAGCAGAGGCGGGAGATTAGTCGATGAGCAGTTCTTC. Its translation: CASRGGRLVDEQFF.

J is TRBJ1-1 and V is TRBV28; D is perhaps TRBD1 (5 bases). Germline-derived CDR1 and CDR2 are MDHEN and SYDVKM. The germline V and J ends were trimmed by 2 bases and 2 bases, with 9 bases remaining between them. The CDR3 has 14 residues. CDR3: CASSLGTGNTEAFF. CDR3 coding DNA: TGTGCCAGCAGTTTAGGGACTGGAAACACTGAAGCTTTCTTT.

The V and J genes are TRBV24-1 and TRBJ1-1; D remains unclear. Germline CDR1 KGHDR, CDR2 SFDVKD. CDR3 length: 13 residues. V was shortened by 6 bases and J by 6 bases, with 13 bases between the two germline ends. CDR3 coding DNA: TGTGCCACCAGTCCGAACGGGCTGGCTGAAGCTTTCTTT. Protein: CATSPNGLAEAFF.

This chain joins TRBV4-2 and TRBJ2-7; D gene unclear. Germline CDR1 and CDR2: LGHNA and YNFKEQ. V was clipped by 2 bases and J by 6 bases, with 8 bases between them. There are 12 residues in the CDR3. CDR3 DNA sequence: TGTGCCAGCAGCCAACCTACGGGCGAGCAGTACTTC. Its protein is CASSQPTGEQYF.

The chain recombines TRBV7-8 with TRBJ2-5, with 7 bases matching TRBD1. CDR3 size: 14 residues. Germline trimming cut 6 bases from V and 3 bases from J; bases unmatched to any gene: 7. The germline gives CDR1 SGHVS, CDR2 FQNEAQ. The DNA of the CDR3 is TGTGCCAGCAGTTGGGACAGCCTAAAAGAGACCCAGTACTTC. Protein sequence: CASSWDSLKETQYF.

V gene TRBV7-2 combines with J gene TRBJ2-5, with D possibly being TRBD1 or TRBD2 (6 bases each). The CDR3 contains 14 residues. Trimming took off 6 bases at V and 5 bases at J, with 16 bases between the two ends. Germline V lookup: CDR1 SGHTA, CDR2 FQGNSA. The CDR3 loop is CASRPGGSAETQYF. The CDR3 DNA follows: TGTGCCAGCAGACCCGGGGGCTCAGCGGAGACCCAGTACTTC.

The V and J genes are TRBV19 and TRBJ1-5; TRBD1 matches 10 bases. The CDR3 has 15 amino acids. Unmatched junction bases numbered 4, after V lost 6 bases and J lost 2 bases. Germline V lookup: CDR1 LNHDA, CDR2 SQIVND (reference sequence). The chain's CDR3 is CASSETGGGNQPQHF. CDR3 nucleotides: TGTGCCAGTAGCGAGACAGGGGGCGGCAATCAGCCCCAGCATTTT.

V is TRBV2 and J is TRBJ2-1, with a weak D call TRBD2 (7 bases). The CDR3 contains 17 residues. The V gene's germline CDR1 is SNHLY and CDR2 FYNNEI. Between the trimmed V and J ends, which lost 5 bases and 0 bases, there was a span of 17 bases. The CDR3 loop reads CASSRTRDTSSYNEQFF. CDR3 in DNA: TGTGCCAGCAGTCGGACTAGGGACACGAGCTCCTACAATGAGCAGTTCTTC.

V usage is TRBV7-2 and J usage is TRBJ2-1; D perhaps matches TRBD2 (7 bases). In germline, CDR1 is SGHTA, CDR2 FQGNSA. The CDR3 totals 15 residues. The V end was cut by 1 base, the J end by 5 bases, with 12 bases between. The CDR3 nucleotides read TGTGCCAGCAGCTTAGACGGGGGGCCAAACAATGAGCAGTTCTTC. This codes for CASSLDGGPNNEQFF.

V gene TRBV20-1 combines with J gene TRBJ2-7, with TRBD1 matching 7 bases. V shed 5 bases and J 4 bases; nucleotides not matched to a gene: 8. In germline, CDR1 is DFQATT, CDR2 SNEGSKA (reference sequence). This CDR3 is built from 13 residues. The CDR3 DNA is TGCAGTGCTCGTGACAGGGTAGGGTACGAGCAGTACTTC. It codes for CSARDRVGYEQYF.

The chain combines TRBV28 with TRBJ2-5, with D possibly TRBD2 on 5 matching bases. Germline assignment: CDR1 MDHEN and CDR2 SYDVKM. The CDR3 has 15 amino acids. V dropped 6 bases and J dropped 2 bases, with 16 bases sitting between them. The CDR3 coding sequence is TGTGCCAGCAGCTCGGAGGCGGCAAATCAAGAGACCCAGTACTTC. Residues: CASSSEAANQETQYF.